The 25 T cell receptor beta chains given below trace back to one sample, sequenced in a study of technical replicates of blood from a few donors. Profiled with immunoSEQ multiplex PCR; TCRdb holds only in-frame clones, not every one. The table lists 76,000 or so clones, around 86% of them singletons. What was sequenced was PBMCs. All receptors derive from a human donor in good health. Some clones in this sample may be carry-over from other donors' samples.

The chain uses TRBV13 and TRBJ1-1; possibly TRBD1 for D (5 bases). This CDR3 comprises 16 residues. Germline loops: CDR1 PRHDT, CDR2 FYEKMQ (reference sequence). The V and J ends lost 5 bases and 1 base respectively, with 17 bases between them. CDR3 in amino acids: CASSQMGPVSNTEAFF. The DNA for the CDR3 is TGTGCCAGCAGCCAAATGGGGCCGGTTTCGAACACTGAAGCTTTCTTT.

The gene calls are TRBV13 and TRBJ2-1; tentative D call: TRBD2 (6 bases). This CDR3 is built from 17 residues. The V end lost 2 bases, the J end lost 0 bases, and 14 bases lay between the germline ends. Per the germline V gene, CDR1 is PRHDT and CDR2 is FYEKMQ (reference sequence). The CDR3 region has the DNA TGTGCCAGCAGCTTAACACGTGGGGGACTCTCCTACAATGAGCAGTTCTTC. Its translation is CASSLTRGGLSYNEQFF.

The chain recombines TRBV6-5 with TRBJ2-1; 8 bases match TRBD2. After removal of 2 bases from V and 3 bases from J, the junction contained 3 bases not matched to a gene. This CDR3 comprises 15 residues. Germline CDR1 MNHEY, CDR2 SVGAGI. The CDR3 loop is CASSYREGGYNEQFF. CDR3 nucleotides: TGTGCCAGCAGTTACCGGGAGGGTGGCTACAATGAGCAGTTCTTC.

The chain joins TRBV29-1 to TRBJ2-2, with D hard to call. Per germline, CDR1 SQVTM and CDR2 ANQGSEA. CDR3 length: 18 residues. The germline V and J ends were trimmed by 4 bases and 7 bases, with 28 bases remaining between them. CDR3 in amino acids: CSVVVQAKPKDNIGELFF. CDR3 nucleotide sequence: TGCAGCGTTGTCGTGCAGGCCAAACCAAAAGATAATATCGGGGAGCTGTTTTTT.

The genes are TRBV4-2 and TRBJ1-6; TRBD1 agrees at 8 bases. The length of the CDR3 is 14 residues. J lost 10 bases, V lost 2 bases, and 4 bases had no gene match. The V gene's germline CDR1 is LGHNA and CDR2 YNFKEQ. This CDR3 reads CASSQSQGVSPLHF. The CDR3 region has the DNA TGTGCCAGCAGCCAATCACAGGGGGTCTCACCCCTCCACTTT.

The chain has TRBV28 and TRBJ2-3; D remains unclear. The CDR3 runs to 11 residues. Germline loops: CDR1 MDHEN, CDR2 SYDVKM. Trimming pared 6 bases from V and 2 bases from J, leaving 3 bases between. CDR3 sequence: CASRATDTQYF. As DNA, the CDR3 is TGTGCCAGCAGGGCCACAGATACGCAGTATTTT. The full variable domain, rest sourced from reference TRBV28 and TRBJ2-3, is DVKVTQSSRYLVKRTGEKVFLECVQDMDHENMFWYRQDPGLGLRLIYFSYDVKMKEKGDIPEGYSVSREKKERFSLILESASTNQTSMYLCASRATDTQYFGPGTRLTVL.

The chain joins TRBV7-7 to TRBJ2-5; unclear D gene. V lost 2 bases and J 5 bases, leaving 9 bases between the germline ends. Germline V CDR1 and CDR2: SSHAT, FNYEAQ (reference sequence). The CDR3 is made up of 13 amino acids. The CDR3 region is CASSLRFGETQYF. The DNA for the CDR3 is TGTGCCAGCAGCTTAAGGTTCGGGGAGACCCAGTACTTC.

The chain recombines TRBV6-6 with TRBJ2-7; D remains ambiguous. Trimming shortened V by 8 bases and J by 2 bases, and 13 bases separated the two germline ends. Germline CDR1 MNHNY, CDR2 SVGAGI (reference sequence). The CDR3 is 13 residues long. CDR3 protein: CASARPSAYEQYF. CDR3 DNA: TGTGCCAGCGCGCGGCCGTCAGCCTACGAGCAGTACTTC.

This chain joins TRBV7-2 and TRBJ2-5; D unresolved. In germline, CDR1 is SGHTA, CDR2 FQGNSA. Trimming cost V 0 bases and J 4 bases, with 6 bases left between them. The CDR3 sequence is 13 residues long. CDR3 DNA sequence: TGTGCCAGCAGCTTAGCCACGGGAGAGACCCAGTACTTC. It is translated as CASSLATGETQYF. Drawing the rest from reference TRBV7-2 and TRBJ2-5, the complete variable domain is GAGVSQSPSNKVTEKGKDVELRCDPISGHTALYWYRQSLGQGLEFLIYFQGNSAPDKSGLPSDRFSAERTGGSVSTLTIQRTQQEDSAVYLCASSLATGETQYFGPGTRLLVL.

The chain uses TRBV10-3 and TRBJ1-5, with 7 bases that match TRBD1. The CDR3 is 17 residues long. Germline-derived CDR1 and CDR2 are ENHRY and SYGVKD. Trimming cost V 0 bases and J 5 bases; bases outside gene matches: 10. DNA of the CDR3: TGTGCCATCAGTGAGTCTAAGGGGGCAGGGGCTCATCAGCCCCAGCATTTT. As protein: CAISESKGAGAHQPQHF.

CDR3 sequence (DNA): TGTGCCAGCAGCTTAGCGACCGGCAGTGGCGGTGAGCAGTACTTC. Its translation is CASSLATGSGGEQYF. V is TRBV11-2 and J is TRBJ2-7; D call uncertain. Trimming removed 1 base at V and 7 bases at J, with 17 bases between. This CDR3 region has 15 residues. Per the germline V gene, CDR1 is SGHAT and CDR2 is FQNNGV.

V usage is TRBV7-8 and J usage is TRBJ2-7, with 9 bases fitting TRBD2. The CDR3 length is 18 residues. J was trimmed by 0 bases and V by 1 base; bases with no gene match: 10. Germline CDR1 reads SGHVS; CDR2 reads FQNEAQ. The CDR3 DNA reads TGTGCCAGCAGCTTAGGCGGACAGGCGGGACTAGCCTCCTACGAGCAGTACTTC. It specifies CASSLGGQAGLASYEQYF.

The V gene is TRBV11-3, the J gene TRBJ2-2; D may be TRBD1 (5 bases). The CDR3 spans 13 residues. Germline V gene lookup returns CDR1 SGHNT and CDR2 YENEEA. Deletions cut 7 bases from V and 1 base from J, with 7 bases between. CDR3 residues: CASTQGNTGELFF. CDR3 DNA sequence: TGTGCCAGCACTCAGGGGAACACCGGGGAGCTGTTTTTT.

CDR3 sequence: CASTINGVGSGELFF. The CDR3 region has the DNA TGTGCCAGCACCATCAATGGTGTCGGTTCCGGGGAGCTGTTTTTT. The chain recombines TRBV6-1 with TRBJ2-2; no reliable D call. Germline V lookup: CDR1 MNHNS, CDR2 SASEGT. Trimming cost V 7 bases and J 6 bases, with 18 bases left between them. The CDR3 length is 15 residues.

By frequency in the sample, this clone is medium-sized. The chain joins TRBV5-8 to TRBJ1-2; D unresolved. This CDR3 is built from 14 residues. V was trimmed by 2 bases and J by 0 bases, leaving 8 bases between them. Germline CDR1 SGHTS, CDR2 YDEGEE. The CDR3 DNA reads TGTGCCAGCAGCTTCCCAGGCGCTAACTATGGCTACACCTTC. Its protein is CASSFPGANYGYTF.

The chain uses TRBV5-4 and TRBJ2-2; 11 nucleotides match TRBD2. The CDR3 contains 16 residues. The trim removed 4 bases at V and 6 bases at J, leaving 8 bases unmatched. Per germline, CDR1 SGHNT and CDR2 YYREEE (reference sequence). The DNA of the CDR3 is TGTGCCAGCAGCCCCTCGGGACTAGCGGTTCCCGGGGAGCTGTTTTTT. Encoded protein: CASSPSGLAVPGELFF.

The chain has TRBV7-2 and TRBJ2-5, with TRBD2 matching over 9 bases. V lost 0 bases, J lost 2 bases, and 7 bases stayed unmatched. Germline CDR1 is SGHTA and CDR2 is FQGNSA. The CDR3 consists of 17 residues. CDR3 DNA: TGTGCCAGCAGCTTAGCGTGGAGCGGGGGGCCACAAGAGACCCAGTACTTC. It encodes CASSLAWSGGPQETQYF.

The rearrangement links TRBV19 to TRBJ1-2; D call uncertain. Germline V gene sequence: CDR1 LNHDA, CDR2 SQIVND (reference sequence). V lost 3 bases and J 8 bases, leaving 10 bases between the germline ends. The CDR3 totals 12 residues. The CDR3 nucleotides read TGTGCCAGTAGTATTCGGGAAGGGGGCTACACCTTC. It specifies CASSIREGGYTF.

The chain employs TRBV7-9 and TRBJ2-7, with TRBD1 identical over 9 bases. Germline lookup yields CDR1 SEHNR and CDR2 FQNEAQ (reference sequence). The CDR3 extends over 14 amino acids. V lost 1 base and J lost 9; bases outside the gene matches: 7. CDR3 DNA sequence: TGTGCCAGCAGCTTAGTGGGACAGGGTTATAGGCAGTACTTC. It encodes CASSLVGQGYRQYF. Variable domain in full (rest from reference TRBV7-9 and TRBJ2-7): DTGVSQNPRHKITKRGQNVTFRCDPISEHNRLYWYRQTLGQGPEFLTYFQNEAQLEKSRLLSDRFSAERPKGSFSTLEIQRTEQGDSAMYLCASSLVGQGYRQYFGPGTRLTVT.

This clone was picked up one time. This chain uses TRBV6-5 with TRBJ2-7; D might be TRBD2 (5 bases). Trimming removed 6 bases at V and 3 bases at J, with 18 bases between. The CDR3 is 15 residues long. CDR1 and CDR2 (germline): MNHEY, SVGAGI. CDR3 protein: CASSPVFTGSYEQYF. CDR3 nucleotides: TGTGCCAGCAGCCCCGTCTTTACGGGAAGCTACGAGCAGTACTTC.

The V gene is TRBV4-1, the J gene TRBJ2-2; no definite D call. The CDR3 is 15 amino acids. V lost 1 base and J 5 bases, leaving 11 bases between the germline ends. Germline V lookup: CDR1 MGHRA, CDR2 YSYEKL. The DNA for the CDR3 is TGCGCCAGCAGCCAAGTGGGCAGCCTAACCGGGGAGCTGTTTTTT. Translated: CASSQVGSLTGELFF.

This clone is a singleton in its sample. V usage is TRBV10-1 and J usage is TRBJ2-5; D gene uncertain. Trimming took off 2 bases at V and 5 bases at J, with 6 bases between the two ends. The germline V gene has CDR1 WNHNN and CDR2 SYGVQD (reference sequence). This CDR3 is 12 amino acids long. The CDR3, as DNA: TGCGCCAGCAGTGAGCCTCAGGAGACCCAGTACTTC. It translates to CASSEPQETQYF.

The chain uses TRBV7-2 and TRBJ2-5; D perhaps matches TRBD2 (5 bases). The CDR3 consists of 16 residues. The ends were cut back, 5 bases at V and 2 bases at J, with 18 bases in the middle. Germline CDR1 SGHTA, CDR2 FQGNSA. This CDR3 reads CASSRLLDFRQETQYF. Written as DNA, the CDR3 is TGTGCCAGCAGCCGTCTTTTGGACTTCAGGCAAGAGACCCAGTACTTC.

The chain recombines TRBV6-5 with TRBJ1-6; D unclear. This CDR3 is built from 12 residues. Per the germline V gene, CDR1 is MNHEY and CDR2 is SVGAGI. V lost 2 bases and J lost 10, with 6 bases in between. The CDR3 DNA is TGTGCCAGCAGTTACGGAGGGTCACCCCTCCACTTT. Translated, it gives CASSYGGSPLHF.

For the CDR3, the DNA is TGTGCCTGGAGCGCCGACAGGGGGCTGGGAAAACTGTTTTTT. Its translation is CAWSADRGLGKLFF. The J gene is TRBJ1-4, the V gene TRBV30, with 10 bases matching TRBD1. V shed 3 bases, J shed 10 bases, and the junction held 8 bases outside the gene matches. The germline V gene has CDR1 GTSNPN and CDR2 SVGIG (reference sequence). The CDR3 totals 14 residues.